A single sample is the source of the 26 T cell receptor beta chains below, sequenced in a study of Ad26.COV2.S vaccination and SARS-CoV-2 variants. As for treatment: roughly 20 received Ad26.COV2.S at low or high dose, single or two shots; roughly 5 received placebo; per-sample allocation not given. Specimen acquisition occurred on day 63 following the initial vaccine or placebo injection. Data came from immunoSEQ multiplex PCR; TCRdb stores just in-frame clones and leaves some out. The sample lists 350,000 to 500,000 clones; 90% were seen once. The specimen comprised peripheral blood, sampled in a trial of Ad26.COV2.S vaccine versus placebo. The receptors stem from a person between 18 and 60 years old who received the Ad26.COV2.S COVID-19 vaccine or a placebo.

The V and J genes are TRBV10-3 and TRBJ2-7; D might be TRBD2 (6 bases). In germline, CDR1 is ENHRY, CDR2 SYGVKD. The CDR3 runs 13 residues. V was trimmed by 6 bases and J by 3 bases, leaving 12 bases between them. CDR3 in DNA: TGTGCCATCAGGCCGGGACTGGACTACGAGCAGTACTTC. It yields the protein CAIRPGLDYEQYF.

The chain employs TRBV28 and TRBJ2-5; 7 nucleotides line up with TRBD1. Germline loops: CDR1 MDHEN, CDR2 SYDVKM. CDR3 length: 12 amino acids. With V trimmed by 10 bases and J by 0 bases, 2 bases remained unmatched. CDR3 sequence reads: CAIQGDQETQYF. Here the CDR3 DNA reads TGTGCCATCCAGGGGGACCAAGAGACCCAGTACTTC.

J is TRBJ2-6 and V is TRBV6-1; 7 nucleotides line up with TRBD1. CDR3 length: 16 residues. V gave up 4 bases and J gave up 0 bases; unmatched junction bases: 3. The germline gives CDR1 MNHNS, CDR2 SASEGT. Written as DNA, the CDR3 is TGTGCCAGCAGTGGAAACAGGGGCTCTGGGGCCAACGTCCTGACTTTC. Amino acid sequence: CASSGNRGSGANVLTF.

This rearrangement joins TRBV19 to TRBJ2-1, with D possibly TRBD2 on 7 matching bases. V lost 5 bases and J 6 bases, leaving 20 bases between the germline ends. The germline V gene encodes CDR1 LNHDA and CDR2 SQIVND (reference sequence). This CDR3 has 16 residues. CDR3 sequence reads: CASSPARGLGGNEQFF. Here the CDR3 DNA reads TGTGCCAGTAGTCCGGCGCGGGGGCTCGGCGGCAATGAGCAGTTCTTC.

This rearrangement joins TRBV5-5 to TRBJ2-5; 7 bases match TRBD1. With V trimmed by 1 base and J by 6 bases, 3 bases remained unmatched. The CDR3 has 13 amino acids. Germline assignment: CDR1 SGHKS and CDR2 YYEKEE (reference sequence). The CDR3 nucleotides read TGTGCCAGCAGCTTGACAGGGGACAAGACCCAGTACTTC. Translating it yields CASSLTGDKTQYF.

Of note for this clone: Other DNA sequences from this sample encode an identical CDR3 as well. V gene TRBV27 combines with J gene TRBJ2-7; 7 bases match TRBD1. V shed 3 bases and J 1 base; nucleotides not matched to a gene: 0. There are 13 residues in the CDR3. Germline assignment: CDR1 MNHEY and CDR2 SMNVEV (reference sequence). The CDR3 reads CASSLTGSYEQYF. CDR3 bases: TGTGCCAGCAGTTTGACAGGGTCCTACGAGCAGTACTTC.

The gene calls are TRBV27 and TRBJ2-5; 7 bases match TRBD2. The V gene's germline CDR1 is MNHEY and CDR2 SMNVEV (reference sequence). The CDR3 sequence is 15 residues long. Unmatched junction bases numbered 12, after V lost 6 bases and J lost 5 bases. The CDR3 DNA reads TGTGCCAGCAGCAAGACTAGCTCCCAGCAGGAGACCCAGTACTTC. Translation gives CASSKTSSQQETQYF.

The V and J genes are TRBV28 and TRBJ1-5; possibly TRBD1 for D (6 bases). CDR1 and CDR2 (germline): MDHEN, SYDVKM. This CDR3 comprises 14 residues. V was clipped by 5 bases and J by 10 bases, with 18 bases between them. Here the CDR3 DNA reads TGTGCCAGCAGTCCTATGACAGGAACGGGCCCCCAGCATTTT. As protein: CASSPMTGTGPQHF. The full variable domain, rest sourced from reference TRBV28 and TRBJ1-5, is DVKVTQSSRYLVKRTGEKVFLECVQDMDHENMFWYRQDPGLGLRLIYFSYDVKMKEKGDIPEGYSVSREKKERFSLILESASTNQTSMYLCASSPMTGTGPQHFGDGTRLSIL.

The J gene is TRBJ2-7, the V gene TRBV10-1; 14 nucleotides match TRBD2. The CDR3 length is 15 residues. CDR1 and CDR2 from the germline V gene are WNHNN and SYGVQD (reference sequence). Losses at the gene ends were 6 bases for V and 2 bases for J; bases not matched to a gene: 3. The CDR3 is CASRLTSGRAYEQYF. The DNA of the CDR3 is TGCGCCAGCAGACTGACTAGCGGGAGGGCCTACGAGCAGTACTTC.

This chain uses TRBV5-5 with TRBJ2-5; D gene unclear. CDR3 size: 13 residues. The ends were cut back, 2 bases at V and 1 base at J, with 6 bases in the middle. Looked up from germline, CDR1 is SGHKS and CDR2 is YYEKEE (reference sequence). In nucleotides, the CDR3 is TGTGCCAGCAGCTTCGGTCCCCAAGAGACCCAGTACTTC. It codes for CASSFGPQETQYF. Supplemented by reference TRBV5-5 and TRBJ2-5, the full variable domain reads DAGVTQSPTHLIKTRGQQVTLRCSPISGHKSVSWYQQVLGQGPQFIFQYYEKEERGRGNFPDRFSARQFPNYSSELNVNALLLGDSALYLCASSFGPQETQYFGPGTRLLVL.

This chain joins TRBV7-9 and TRBJ1-2; D is unresolved. V was cut by 8 bases and J by 4 bases, with 17 bases left in between. The germline V gene has CDR1 SEHNR and CDR2 FQNEAQ (reference sequence). This CDR3 contains 14 residues. Written as DNA, the CDR3 is TGTGCCAGCCCCGCACTGGGCCCCCGCTATGGCTACACCTTC. Its protein is CASPALGPRYGYTF.

This chain connects TRBV9 to TRBJ2-2; D is unresolved. This CDR3 region has 15 residues. Germline lookup yields CDR1 SGDLS and CDR2 YYNGEE. Between the trimmed V and J ends, which lost 3 bases and 4 bases, there was a span of 13 bases. In DNA form, the CDR3 reads TGTGCCAGCAGCGCAGCCGATCGTAGCACCGGGGAGCTGTTTTTT. Protein sequence: CASSAADRSTGELFF.

The chain employs TRBV5-1 and TRBJ1-2; 9 nucleotides align to TRBD1. Per germline, CDR1 SGHRS and CDR2 YFSETQ. The V and J ends lost 0 bases and 5 bases, in that order; junction bases with no gene match: 2. This CDR3 comprises 14 residues. CDR3 sequence: CASSLVGQGYGYTF. For the CDR3, the DNA is TGCGCCAGCAGCTTGGTGGGACAGGGTTATGGCTACACCTTC.

The V and J genes are TRBV29-1 and TRBJ1-1; TRBD1 matches 8 bases. The germline V gene has CDR1 SQVTM and CDR2 ANQGSEA. The V segment lost 7 bases and the J segment 4 bases; nucleotides outside the gene matches: 5. This CDR3 contains 12 residues. Written as DNA, the CDR3 is TGCAGCGCGGACAGGGCTAGCACTGAAGCTTTCTTT. It codes for CSADRASTEAFF.

The chain combines TRBV7-2 with TRBJ2-1; tentative D call: TRBD2 (5 bases). Germline CDR1 reads SGHTA; CDR2 reads FQGNSA. Trimming left V 1 base short and J 8 bases short, with 15 bases between. CDR3 length: 15 amino acids. The CDR3 is CASSLGGWKRDEQFF. The CDR3 region has the DNA TGTGCCAGCAGCTTAGGCGGGTGGAAAAGGGATGAGCAGTTCTTC.

In regard to this clone: Other DNA sequences within the sample encode an identical CDR3. The rearrangement uses TRBV24-1 and TRBJ2-7, with a weak D call TRBD1 (5 bases). The CDR3 covers 13 residues. Germline CDR1 and CDR2: KGHDR and SFDVKD. Trimming pared 1 base from V and 3 bases from J, leaving 6 bases between. CDR3 nucleotides: TGTGCCACCAGTGATTTAAGGGGCTACGAGCAGTACTTC. It translates to CATSDLRGYEQYF.

The table lists this clone with a few counts. V usage is TRBV11-2 and J usage is TRBJ2-1; TRBD2 matches at 13 bases. Germline V lookup: CDR1 SGHAT, CDR2 FQNNGV. This CDR3 contains 15 residues. Germline trimming cut 3 bases from V and 6 bases from J; bases unmatched to any gene: 2. This chain's CDR3 is CASSFTSGRANEQFF. The CDR3 DNA reads TGTGCCAGCAGCTTCACTAGCGGGAGGGCCAATGAGCAGTTCTTC.

The rearrangement joins TRBV9 to TRBJ2-3; D gene unclear. This CDR3 spans 12 amino acids. Trimming took off 0 bases at V and 2 bases at J, with 1 base between the two ends. The germline V gene encodes CDR1 SGDLS and CDR2 YYNGEE. The CDR3 loop is CASSVATDTQYF. As DNA, the CDR3 is TGTGCCAGCAGCGTAGCCACAGATACGCAGTATTTT.

J is TRBJ1-3 and V is TRBV9, with 7 bases aligning to TRBD1. Germline trimming cut 4 bases from V and 0 bases from J; bases unmatched to any gene: 7. Germline CDR1 SGDLS, CDR2 YYNGEE. This CDR3 spans 16 amino acids. CDR3 in DNA: TGTGCCAGCAGCCCCGGGACAGCCACCTCTGGAAACACCATATATTTT. It is translated as CASSPGTATSGNTIYF.

This clone has just one count. The chain recombines TRBV4-1 with TRBJ1-6; tentatively, D is TRBD1 (5 bases). Per germline, CDR1 MGHRA and CDR2 YSYEKL. V was clipped by 3 bases and J by 7 bases, with 10 bases between them. The CDR3 length is 14 residues. CDR3 in amino acids: CASSHTDRNSPLHF. The CDR3 nucleotides read TGCGCCAGCAGCCACACCGACAGAAATTCACCCCTCCACTTT.

This chain uses TRBV3-1 (or the pseudogene TRBV3-2) with TRBJ2-1, with 7 nucleotides matching TRBD2. The germline CDR1 and CDR2 sequences are LGHDT and YNNKEL (reference sequence). CDR3 length: 16 residues. V gave up 5 bases and J gave up 8 bases; unmatched junction bases: 15. The CDR3: CASSLRAGCSEDEQFF. As DNA, the CDR3 is TGTGCCAGCAGCTTACGAGCGGGGTGCAGTGAAGATGAGCAGTTCTTC.

The chain links TRBV7-2 to TRBJ2-7, with D unclear. This CDR3 spans 12 amino acids. CDR1 and CDR2 (germline): SGHTA, FQGNSA. V lost 3 bases and J lost 6, with 9 bases in between. In DNA, the CDR3 is TGTGCCAGCAGCTTCCGCGAAGGCGAGCAGTACTTC. The encoded protein is CASSFREGEQYF.

The chain has TRBV9 and TRBJ2-5; D remains ambiguous. The V end was cut by 4 bases, the J end by 0 bases, with 10 bases between. This CDR3 is 14 amino acids long. The germline gives CDR1 SGDLS, CDR2 YYNGEE. The CDR3 bases are TGTGCCAGCAGCCGCCTGGTGAACCAAGAGACCCAGTACTTC. This codes for CASSRLVNQETQYF.

This clone was seen a single time. The V call is TRBV5-1, the J call TRBJ2-7; 8 bases are a match to TRBD1. V lost 0 bases to trimming and J lost 2 bases; unmatched junction nucleotides: 4. CDR1 and CDR2 from the germline V gene are SGHRS and YFSETQ. The CDR3 totals 15 residues. Written as DNA, the CDR3 is TGCGCCAGCAGCTTGGGAGGGACAGGAACCTACGAGCAGTACTTC. It is translated as CASSLGGTGTYEQYF.

This chain links TRBV7-9 with TRBJ1-1; 7 nucleotides match TRBD1. The CDR3 extends over 11 amino acids. V lost 5 bases to trimming and J lost 10 bases; unmatched junction nucleotides: 4. The germline V gene has CDR1 SEHNR and CDR2 FQNEAQ (reference sequence). The CDR3 DNA follows: TGTGCCAGCAGCACCCCAGGGGGAGCTTTCTTT. As protein: CASSTPGGAFF.

This chain links TRBV2 with TRBJ1-3, with TRBD1 as a possible D gene (5 bases). CDR1 and CDR2 (germline): SNHLY, FYNNEI. Trimming cost V 7 bases and J 4 bases, with 14 bases left between them. This CDR3 has 14 residues. As DNA, the CDR3 is TGTGCCAGCACCCTCGGGACGGCGGGAAACACCATATATTTT. Translated, it gives CASTLGTAGNTIYF.